This T cell receptor beta chain derives from a study of blood T cells in healthy people across ages. Combining a sample-barcoded 5' primer with a J-beta primer mix, a second PCR ran for roughly 6 to 12 cycles. TCRdb recomputed calls from the 5' RACE reads with MiXCR, one row per CDR3 protein. The sample lists 1.5 million to 2 million distinct CDR3 sequences, 30% to 40% occurring once. With regard to this clonotype: What it binds is not known.

Every donor gave ten milliliters of peripheral blood. Germline V gene lookup returns CDR1 MNHEY and CDR2 SVGEGT. CDR3 size: 15 residues. General study points: Diversity was higher, and naive CD4+ cells more numerous, in long-lived donors than in aged donors.

The J gene is TRBJ2-5, the V gene TRBV6-2 or TRBV6-3; no clear D gene. The J call may be faulty, since TRBJ2-7 better matches the DNA end. This clonotype was sampled from a human donor in good health. The sample was blood. Here the CDR3 DNA reads TGTGCCAGCAGATCGGCGTCTATCAATCCCTACGAGCAGTACTTC. Translation gives CASRSASINPYEQYF.